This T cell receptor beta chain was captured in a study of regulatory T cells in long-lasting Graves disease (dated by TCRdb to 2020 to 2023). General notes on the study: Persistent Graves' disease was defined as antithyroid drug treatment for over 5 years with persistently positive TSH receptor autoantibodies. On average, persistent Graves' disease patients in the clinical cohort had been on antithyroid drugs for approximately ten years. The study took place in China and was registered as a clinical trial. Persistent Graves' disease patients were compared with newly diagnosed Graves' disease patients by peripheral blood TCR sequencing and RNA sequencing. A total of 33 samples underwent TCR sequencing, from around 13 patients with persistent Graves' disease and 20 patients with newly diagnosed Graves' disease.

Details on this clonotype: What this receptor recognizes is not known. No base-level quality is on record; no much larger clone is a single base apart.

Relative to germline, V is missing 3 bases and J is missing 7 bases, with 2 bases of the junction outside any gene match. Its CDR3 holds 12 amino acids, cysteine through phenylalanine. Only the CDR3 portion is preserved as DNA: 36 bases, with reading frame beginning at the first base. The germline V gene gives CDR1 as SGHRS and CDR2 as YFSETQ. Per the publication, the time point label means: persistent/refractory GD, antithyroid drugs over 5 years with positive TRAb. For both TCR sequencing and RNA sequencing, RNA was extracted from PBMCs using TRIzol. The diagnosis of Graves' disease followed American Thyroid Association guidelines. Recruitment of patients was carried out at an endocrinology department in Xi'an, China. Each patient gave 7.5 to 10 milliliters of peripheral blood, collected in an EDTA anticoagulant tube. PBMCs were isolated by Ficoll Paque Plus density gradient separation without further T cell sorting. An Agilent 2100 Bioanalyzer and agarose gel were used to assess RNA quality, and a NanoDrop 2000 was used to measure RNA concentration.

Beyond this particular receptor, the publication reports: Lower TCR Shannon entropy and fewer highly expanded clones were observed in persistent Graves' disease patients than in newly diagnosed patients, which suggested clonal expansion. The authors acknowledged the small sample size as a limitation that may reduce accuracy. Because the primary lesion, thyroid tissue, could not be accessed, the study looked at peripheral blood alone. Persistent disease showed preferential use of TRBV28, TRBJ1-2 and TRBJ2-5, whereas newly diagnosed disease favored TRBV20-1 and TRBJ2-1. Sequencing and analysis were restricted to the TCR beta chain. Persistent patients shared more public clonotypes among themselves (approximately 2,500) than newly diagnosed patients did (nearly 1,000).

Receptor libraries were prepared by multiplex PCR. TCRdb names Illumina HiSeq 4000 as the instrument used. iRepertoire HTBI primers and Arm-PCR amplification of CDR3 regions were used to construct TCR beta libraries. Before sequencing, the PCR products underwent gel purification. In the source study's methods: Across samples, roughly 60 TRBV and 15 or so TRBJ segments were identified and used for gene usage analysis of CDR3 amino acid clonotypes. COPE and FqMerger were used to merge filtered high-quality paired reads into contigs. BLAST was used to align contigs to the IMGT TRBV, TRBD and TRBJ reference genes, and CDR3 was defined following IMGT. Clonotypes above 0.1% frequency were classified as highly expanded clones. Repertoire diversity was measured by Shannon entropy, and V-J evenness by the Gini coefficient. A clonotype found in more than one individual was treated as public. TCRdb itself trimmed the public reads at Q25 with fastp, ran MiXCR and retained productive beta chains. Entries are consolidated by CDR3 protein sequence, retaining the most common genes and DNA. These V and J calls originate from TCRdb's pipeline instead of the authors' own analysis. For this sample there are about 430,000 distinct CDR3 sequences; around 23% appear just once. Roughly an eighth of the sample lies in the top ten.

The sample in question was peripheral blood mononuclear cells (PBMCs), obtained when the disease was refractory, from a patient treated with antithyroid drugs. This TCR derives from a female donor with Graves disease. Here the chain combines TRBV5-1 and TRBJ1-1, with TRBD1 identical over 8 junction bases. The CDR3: CASSYDRGEAFF. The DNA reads TGCGCCAGCAGCTATGACAGGGGTGAAGCTTTCTTT. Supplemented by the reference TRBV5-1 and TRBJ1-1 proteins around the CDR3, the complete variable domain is KAGVTQTPRYLIKTRGQQVTLSCSPISGHRSVSWYQQTPGQGLQFLFEYFSETQRNKGNFPGRFSGRQFSNSRSEMNVSTLELGDSALYLCASSYDRGEAFFGQGTRLTVV.